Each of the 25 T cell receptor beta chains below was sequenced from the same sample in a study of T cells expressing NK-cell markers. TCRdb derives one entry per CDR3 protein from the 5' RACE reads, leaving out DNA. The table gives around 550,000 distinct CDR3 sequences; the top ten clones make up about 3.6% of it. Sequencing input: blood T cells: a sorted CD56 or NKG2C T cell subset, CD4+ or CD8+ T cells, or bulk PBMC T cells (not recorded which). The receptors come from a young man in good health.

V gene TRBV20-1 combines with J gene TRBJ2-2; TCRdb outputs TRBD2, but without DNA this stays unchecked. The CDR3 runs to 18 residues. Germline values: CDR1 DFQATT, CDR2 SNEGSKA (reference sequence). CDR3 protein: CSARFSGSRLPNTGELFF.

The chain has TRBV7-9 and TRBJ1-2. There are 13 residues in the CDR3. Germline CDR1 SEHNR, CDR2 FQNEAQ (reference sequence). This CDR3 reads CASGFGANYGYTF.

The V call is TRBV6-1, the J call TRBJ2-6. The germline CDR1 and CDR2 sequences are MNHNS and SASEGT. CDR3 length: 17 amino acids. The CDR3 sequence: CASLTHLVDSGANVLTF.

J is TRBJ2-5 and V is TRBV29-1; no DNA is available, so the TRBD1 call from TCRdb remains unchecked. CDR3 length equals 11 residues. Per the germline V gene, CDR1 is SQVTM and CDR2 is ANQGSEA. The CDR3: CSVGTAETQYF. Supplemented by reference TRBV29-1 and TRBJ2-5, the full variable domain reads SAVISQKPSRDICQRGTSLTIQCQVDSQVTMMFWYRQQPGQSLTLIATANQGSEATYESGFVIDKFPISRPNLTFSTLTVSNMSPEDSSIYLCSVGTAETQYFGPGTRLLVL.

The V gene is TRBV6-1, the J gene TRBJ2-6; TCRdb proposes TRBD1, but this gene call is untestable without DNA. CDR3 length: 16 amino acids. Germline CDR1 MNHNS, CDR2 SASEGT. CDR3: CASSMRQGAGANVLTF.

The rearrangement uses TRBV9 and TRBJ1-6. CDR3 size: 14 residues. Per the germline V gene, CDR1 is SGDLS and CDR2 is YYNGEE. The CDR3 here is CASSVVGKDSPLHF.

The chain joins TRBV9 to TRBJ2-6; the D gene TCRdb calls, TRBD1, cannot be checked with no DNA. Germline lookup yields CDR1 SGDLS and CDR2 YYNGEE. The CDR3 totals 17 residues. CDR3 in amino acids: CASSGGQGNSGANVLTF.

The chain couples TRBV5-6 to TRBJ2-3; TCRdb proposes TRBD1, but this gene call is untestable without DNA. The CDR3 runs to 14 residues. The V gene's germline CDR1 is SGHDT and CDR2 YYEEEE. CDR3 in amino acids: CASSLGDRVYTQYF.

CDR3 sequence: CSATITNLAPAYEQYF. J is TRBJ2-7 and V is TRBV20-1; TCRdb picks TRBD2, but there is no DNA to check that call. This CDR3 comprises 16 residues. From germline, CDR1 is DFQATT and CDR2 SNEGSKA (reference sequence).

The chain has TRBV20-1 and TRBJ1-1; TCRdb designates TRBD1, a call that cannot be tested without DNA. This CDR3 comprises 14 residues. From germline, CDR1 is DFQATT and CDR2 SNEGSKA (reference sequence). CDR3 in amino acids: CSARTGSGNTEAFF.

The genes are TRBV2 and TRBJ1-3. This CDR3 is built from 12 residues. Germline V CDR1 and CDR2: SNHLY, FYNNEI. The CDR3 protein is CASTESRGTIYF.

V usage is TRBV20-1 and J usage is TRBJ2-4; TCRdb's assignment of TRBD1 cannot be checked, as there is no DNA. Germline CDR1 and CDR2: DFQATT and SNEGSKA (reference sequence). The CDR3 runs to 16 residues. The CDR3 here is CSARGQDKDGGNIQYF.

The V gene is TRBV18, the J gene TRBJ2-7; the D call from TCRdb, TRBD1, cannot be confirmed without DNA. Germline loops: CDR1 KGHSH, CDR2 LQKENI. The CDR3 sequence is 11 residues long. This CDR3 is CASSPGYEQYF.

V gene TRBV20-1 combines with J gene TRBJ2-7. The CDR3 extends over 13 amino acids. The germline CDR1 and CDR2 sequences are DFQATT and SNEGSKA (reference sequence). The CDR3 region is CSAHMPGYYEQYF.

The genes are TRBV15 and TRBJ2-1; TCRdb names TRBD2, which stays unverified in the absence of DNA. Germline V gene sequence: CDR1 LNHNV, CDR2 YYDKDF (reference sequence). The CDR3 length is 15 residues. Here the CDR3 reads CATSRDRGGDNEQFF. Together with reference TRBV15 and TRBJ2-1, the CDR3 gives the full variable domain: DAMVIQNPRYQVTQFGKPVTLSCSQTLNHNVMYWYQQKSSQAPKLLFHYYDKDFNNEADTPDNFQSRRPNTSFCFLDIRSPGLGDTAMYLCATSRDRGGDNEQFFGPGTRLTVL.

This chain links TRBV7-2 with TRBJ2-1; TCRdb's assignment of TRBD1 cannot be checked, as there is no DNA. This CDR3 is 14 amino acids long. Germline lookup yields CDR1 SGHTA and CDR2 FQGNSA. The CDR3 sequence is CASSFWAGGNEQFF.

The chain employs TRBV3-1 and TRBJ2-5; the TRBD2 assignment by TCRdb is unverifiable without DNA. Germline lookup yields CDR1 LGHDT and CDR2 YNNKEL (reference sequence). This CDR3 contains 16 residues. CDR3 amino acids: CASSQEGLASRETQYF.

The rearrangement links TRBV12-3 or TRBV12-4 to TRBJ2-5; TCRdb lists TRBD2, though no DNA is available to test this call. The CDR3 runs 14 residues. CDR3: CASSLGAVEETQYF.

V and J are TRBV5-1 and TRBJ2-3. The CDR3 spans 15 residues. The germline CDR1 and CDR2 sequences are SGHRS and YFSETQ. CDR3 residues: CASSFFGPSTDTQYF.

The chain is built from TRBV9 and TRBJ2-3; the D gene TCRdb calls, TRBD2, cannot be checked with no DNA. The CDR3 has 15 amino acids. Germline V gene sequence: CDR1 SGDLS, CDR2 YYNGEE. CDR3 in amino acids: CASSVELPNTDTQYF.

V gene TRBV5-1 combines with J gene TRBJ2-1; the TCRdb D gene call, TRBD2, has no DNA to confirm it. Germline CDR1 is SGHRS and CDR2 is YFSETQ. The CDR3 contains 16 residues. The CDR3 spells CASSLRSSGRQNEQFF.

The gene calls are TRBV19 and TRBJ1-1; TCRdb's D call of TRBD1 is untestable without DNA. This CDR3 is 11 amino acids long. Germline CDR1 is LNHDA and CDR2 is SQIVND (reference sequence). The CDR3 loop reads CASRLGPGAFF.

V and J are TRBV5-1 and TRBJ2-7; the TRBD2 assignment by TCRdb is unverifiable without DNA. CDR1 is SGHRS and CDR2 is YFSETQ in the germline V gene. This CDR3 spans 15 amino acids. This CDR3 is CASSSGLAGGRLQYF.

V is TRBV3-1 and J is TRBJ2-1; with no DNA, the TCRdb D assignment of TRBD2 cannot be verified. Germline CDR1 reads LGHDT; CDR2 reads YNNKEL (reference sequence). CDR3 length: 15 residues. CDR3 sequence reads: CASTHRSGREEEQFF.

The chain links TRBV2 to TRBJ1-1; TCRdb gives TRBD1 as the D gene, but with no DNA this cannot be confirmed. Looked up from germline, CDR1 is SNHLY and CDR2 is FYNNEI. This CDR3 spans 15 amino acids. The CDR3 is CASSVRTGHGTEAFF.